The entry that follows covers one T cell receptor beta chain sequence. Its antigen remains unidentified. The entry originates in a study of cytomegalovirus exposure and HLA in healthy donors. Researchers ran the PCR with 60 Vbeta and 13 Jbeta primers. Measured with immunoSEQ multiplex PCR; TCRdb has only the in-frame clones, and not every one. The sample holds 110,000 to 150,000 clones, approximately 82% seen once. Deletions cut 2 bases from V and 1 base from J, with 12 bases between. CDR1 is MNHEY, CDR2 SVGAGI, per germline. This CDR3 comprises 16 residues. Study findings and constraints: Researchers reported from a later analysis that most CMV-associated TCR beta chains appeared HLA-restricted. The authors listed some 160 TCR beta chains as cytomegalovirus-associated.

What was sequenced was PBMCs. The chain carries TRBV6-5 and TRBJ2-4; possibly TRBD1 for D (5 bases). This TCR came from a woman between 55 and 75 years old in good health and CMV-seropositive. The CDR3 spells CASSYTRVIAKNIQYF. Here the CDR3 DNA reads TGTGCCAGCAGTTACACCAGGGTCATCGCCAAAAACATTCAGTACTTC.